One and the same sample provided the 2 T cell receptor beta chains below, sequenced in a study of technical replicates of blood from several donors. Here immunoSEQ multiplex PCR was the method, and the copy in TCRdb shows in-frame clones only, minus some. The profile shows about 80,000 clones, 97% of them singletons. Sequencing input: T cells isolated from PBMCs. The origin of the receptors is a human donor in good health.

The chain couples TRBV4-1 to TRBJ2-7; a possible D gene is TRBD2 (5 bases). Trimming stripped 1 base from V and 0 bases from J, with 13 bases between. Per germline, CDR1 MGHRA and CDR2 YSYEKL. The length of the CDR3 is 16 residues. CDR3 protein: CASSQVSSPSSYEQYF. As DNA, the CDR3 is TGCGCCAGCAGCCAAGTGTCTAGCCCTAGCTCCTACGAGCAGTACTTC.

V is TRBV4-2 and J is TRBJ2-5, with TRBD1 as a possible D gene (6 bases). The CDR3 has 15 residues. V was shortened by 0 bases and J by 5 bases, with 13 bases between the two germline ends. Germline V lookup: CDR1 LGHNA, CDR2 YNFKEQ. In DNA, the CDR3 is TGTGCCAGCAGCCAAGAGAACAGGGTTAGGGAGACCCAGTACTTC. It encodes CASSQENRVRETQYF.